One sample yielded the 27 T cell receptor beta chains listed below, sequenced in a study of shared clonotypes between healthy human individuals. Measured with immunoSEQ multiplex PCR; TCRdb has only the in-frame clones, and not every one. The table lists about 380,000 clones, around 96% of them singletons. Sequencing used memory CD8+ T cells sorted from blood. Described subset: CD45RO+ cells pooled with CCR7-negative TemRA cells. Receptor source: a man under 40 in good health.

The chain combines TRBV11-2 with TRBJ2-2, with 10 bases that match TRBD2. Germline values: CDR1 SGHAT, CDR2 FQNNGV. V lost 4 bases to trimming and J lost 4 bases; unmatched junction nucleotides: 6. The CDR3 totals 16 residues. CDR3 protein: CASSSISSGSTGELFF. As DNA, the CDR3 is TGTGCCAGCAGCTCAATTTCTAGCGGGAGCACCGGGGAGCTGTTTTTT.

V is TRBV6-1 and J is TRBJ2-5, with 7 bases aligning to TRBD1. The CDR3 spans 12 residues. Germline CDR1 MNHNS, CDR2 SASEGT. V lost 4 bases and J lost 6; bases outside the gene matches: 2. The CDR3 nucleotides read TGTGCCAGCAGTGCGGACAGGAAGACCCAGTACTTC. Protein sequence: CASSADRKTQYF.

The chain couples TRBV7-2 to TRBJ2-2, with D perhaps matching TRBD2 (6 bases). V was pared by 2 bases and J by 1 base, with 11 bases between. Germline values: CDR1 SGHTA, CDR2 FQGNSA. The CDR3 is 16 residues long. The CDR3 coding sequence is TGTGCCAGCAGCTTACGTTTCGGGGGGAACACCGGGGAGCTGTTTTTT. Protein product: CASSLRFGGNTGELFF.

This chain uses TRBV29-1 with TRBJ2-2, with D possibly matching TRBD1 (5 bases). V was cut by 5 bases and J by 5 bases, with 15 bases left in between. Germline V CDR1 and CDR2: SQVTM, ANQGSEA. The CDR3 sequence is 14 residues long. The CDR3 here is CSVFQGARTGELFF. The CDR3 nucleotides read TGCAGCGTTTTCCAAGGGGCGCGGACCGGGGAGCTGTTTTTT.

The chain links TRBV6-6 to TRBJ1-1; D gene unclear. Germline V lookup: CDR1 MNHNY, CDR2 SVGAGI (reference sequence). V gave up 6 bases and J gave up 3 bases, with 11 bases separating them. The CDR3 is 13 amino acids. CDR3 residues: CASRVVGHTEAFF. Here the CDR3 DNA reads TGTGCCAGCAGGGTCGTAGGCCACACTGAAGCTTTCTTT.

In nucleotides, the CDR3 is TGCGCCAGCAGCTCGTGGTACGGAGCGGGAGTTTTGAATGAGCAGTTCTTC. Protein: CASSSWYGAGVLNEQFF. This sequence joins TRBV5-1 and TRBJ2-1, with 8 positions matching TRBD2. Germline CDR1 reads SGHRS; CDR2 reads YFSETQ. The J segment lost 7 bases and the V segment lost 3 bases, leaving 15 bases of the junction unmatched. The CDR3 totals 17 residues.

The chain couples TRBV30 to TRBJ2-5; TRBD1 agrees at 11 bases. The J call may be incorrect, as the DNA end agrees better with TRBJ2-7. The germline V gene has CDR1 GTSNPN and CDR2 SVGIG (reference sequence). The CDR3 sequence is 13 residues long. This chain's CDR3 is CAWNRDRGYEQYF. The CDR3 nucleotides are TGTGCCTGGAACCGGGACAGGGGGTACGAGCAGTACTTC.

This chain joins TRBV5-1 and TRBJ2-1, with TRBD2 identical over 9 bases. CDR3 length: 14 residues. Germline V lookup: CDR1 SGHRS, CDR2 YFSETQ. J was trimmed by 5 bases and V by 4 bases; bases with no gene match: 4. CDR3 DNA: TGCGCCAGCAGCCCTACTAGCGGGCACAATGAGCAGTTCTTC. Translating it yields CASSPTSGHNEQFF.

This chain connects TRBV7-2 to TRBJ2-7; possibly TRBD2 for D (6 bases). This CDR3 region has 11 residues. V was pared by 7 bases and J by 4 bases, with 8 bases between. Per the germline V gene, CDR1 is SGHTA and CDR2 is FQGNSA. CDR3: CASKAGYEQYF. CDR3 bases: TGTGCCAGCAAAGCGGGTTACGAGCAGTACTTC.

This rearrangement joins TRBV2 to TRBJ2-1; TRBD1 aligns across 12 bases. Trimming took 6 bases from V and 7 from J; bases not matched to a gene: 7. The CDR3 covers 15 residues. Germline CDR1 reads SNHLY; CDR2 reads FYNNEI. The CDR3 DNA reads TGTGCCAGCAGGCCACCGGGACAGGGGGCGAATGAGCAGTTCTTC. It specifies CASRPPGQGANEQFF.

The gene calls are TRBV28 and TRBJ2-1; tentative D call: TRBD1 (6 bases). The germline gives CDR1 MDHEN, CDR2 SYDVKM. V gave up 2 bases and J gave up 6 bases, with 11 bases separating them. This CDR3 is 14 amino acids long. The CDR3: CASSLVTGLNEQFF. The CDR3 DNA reads TGTGCCAGCAGTTTAGTGACAGGCCTCAATGAGCAGTTCTTC.

J is TRBJ2-1 and V is TRBV6-6, with D maybe TRBD2 (5 bases). This CDR3 region has 16 residues. The V and J ends lost 7 bases and 0 bases respectively, with 16 bases between them. Germline values: CDR1 MNHNY, CDR2 SVGAGI (reference sequence). CDR3 in DNA: TGTGCCAGCACCGTTTTGGGAGAGTTCTCCTACAATGAGCAGTTCTTC. The encoded protein is CASTVLGEFSYNEQFF.

The V gene is TRBV5-8, the J gene TRBJ2-1, with D perhaps matching TRBD2 (6 bases). Trimming took 2 bases from V and 8 from J, leaving 14 bases between them. This CDR3 spans 14 amino acids. The germline gives CDR1 SGHTS, CDR2 YDEGEE. The CDR3 DNA follows: TGTGCCAGCAGCTTAGGCTGGGGCGGGGATGAGCAGTTCTTC. This gives the protein CASSLGWGGDEQFF. Variable domain in full (rest from reference TRBV5-8 and TRBJ2-1): EAGVTQSPTHLIKTRGQQATLRCSPISGHTSVYWYQQALGLGLQFLLWYDEGEERNRGNFPPRFSGRQFPNYSSELNVNALELEDSALYLCASSLGWGGDEQFFGPGTRLTVL.

CDR3 amino acids: CARSPGTGTSGSSYNEQFF. The CDR3 region has the DNA TGTGCCAGAAGCCCCGGGACAGGGACTAGCGGGAGCTCCTACAATGAGCAGTTCTTC. This rearrangement joins TRBV5-3 to TRBJ2-1; 14 bases are shared with TRBD2. TRBV5-3 is assigned to the ORF class and has an uncertain function. With V trimmed by 4 bases and J by 0 bases, 9 bases remained unmatched. The CDR3 is 19 amino acids.

The chain has TRBV9 and TRBJ2-5, with TRBD2 matching 14 bases. The germline CDR1 and CDR2 sequences are SGDLS and YYNGEE. V shed 0 bases, J shed 5 bases, and the junction held 6 bases outside the gene matches. CDR3 size: 17 residues. The CDR3, as DNA: TGTGCCAGCAGCGTAGGACTAGCGGGAGGGCCGGGGGAGACCCAGTACTTC. The encoded protein is CASSVGLAGGPGETQYF.

V is TRBV6-1 and J is TRBJ2-7, with a weak D call TRBD1 (6 bases). V was pared by 6 bases and J by 5 bases, with 23 bases between. The CDR3 is made up of 16 amino acids. CDR1 and CDR2 from the germline V gene are MNHNS and SASEGT. In DNA form, the CDR3 reads TGTGCCAGCAGGGAAACCAGACACAGGGTTATGGACGAGCAGTACTTC. It specifies CASRETRHRVMDEQYF.

The chain combines TRBV4-2 with TRBJ2-7, with D maybe TRBD2 (6 bases). Germline V gene lookup returns CDR1 LGHNA and CDR2 YNFKEQ. The V end lost 0 bases, the J end lost 1 base, and 13 bases lay between the germline ends. The CDR3 length is 16 residues. Written as DNA, the CDR3 is TGTGCCAGCAGCCAAGATCTAGCCGGGGGTTCCTACGAGCAGTACTTC. It yields the protein CASSQDLAGGSYEQYF.

The rearrangement joins TRBV27 to TRBJ2-1; tentative D call: TRBD2 (5 bases). Deletions cut 9 bases from V and 6 bases from J, with 21 bases between. Germline loops: CDR1 MNHEY, CDR2 SMNVEV (reference sequence). CDR3 size: 15 residues. CDR3 region: CASSLTRARGNEQFF. CDR3 DNA sequence: TGTGCCAGTAGTCTTACTAGGGCTCGGGGCAATGAGCAGTTCTTC.

The chain recombines TRBV19 with TRBJ1-5; TRBD1 agrees at 8 bases. The CDR3 consists of 15 residues. Germline assignment: CDR1 LNHDA and CDR2 SQIVND (reference sequence). V shed 10 bases and J 0 bases; nucleotides not matched to a gene: 8. The CDR3 is CATGQGRFSNQPQHF. CDR3 DNA: TGTGCCACCGGACAGGGCAGGTTTAGCAATCAGCCCCAGCATTTT.

The chain recombines TRBV7-8 with TRBJ1-2; D might be TRBD1 (6 bases). There are 14 residues in the CDR3. Per the germline V gene, CDR1 is SGHVS and CDR2 is FQNEAQ. V was clipped by 4 bases and J by 8 bases, with 17 bases between them. CDR3 sequence (DNA): TGTGCCAGCAGCTCCCGAGTATACAGGGAGGGCTACACCTTC. Its translation: CASSSRVYREGYTF.

This sequence joins TRBV25-1 and TRBJ2-1; D is possibly TRBD2 (5 bases). The CDR3 loop spans 15 amino acids. CDR1 is MGHDK and CDR2 is SYGVNS in the germline V gene. Trimming removed 3 bases at V and 4 bases at J, with 13 bases between. This CDR3 is CASSDWASRYNEQFF. CDR3 nucleotides: TGTGCCAGCAGTGATTGGGCTAGCCGATACAATGAGCAGTTCTTC. Full variable domain (remainder filled in from reference TRBV25-1 and TRBJ2-1): EADIYQTPRYLVIGTGKKITLECSQTMGHDKMYWYQQDPGMELHLIHYSYGVNSTEKGDLSSESTVSRIRTEHFPLTLESARPSHTSQYLCASSDWASRYNEQFFGPGTRLTVL.

V and J are TRBV7-9 and TRBJ1-2, with TRBD1 matching over 10 bases. CDR3 length: 15 residues. The germline gives CDR1 SEHNR, CDR2 FQNEAQ (reference sequence). After removal of 5 bases from V and 4 bases from J, the junction contained 7 bases not matched to a gene. CDR3 sequence (DNA): TGTGCCAGCAGCAGCAGACAGGGGGCCAGCTATGGCTACACCTTC. This sequence encodes CASSSRQGASYGYTF.

The CDR3: CASSLVSGDYEQYF. CDR3 bases: TGCGCCAGCAGCTTGGTTAGCGGGGACTACGAGCAGTACTTC. The chain has TRBV5-1 and TRBJ2-7; 8 nucleotides align to TRBD2. The ends lost 0 bases at V and 3 bases at J; junction bases unmatched: 2. Germline V gives CDR1 SGHRS, CDR2 YFSETQ. The CDR3 is 14 amino acids.

This clone was observed a few times. The chain joins TRBV23-1 to TRBJ1-2, with 7 positions matching TRBD1. TRBV23-1 is given ORF status, its function remaining uncertain. J was trimmed by 3 bases and V by 4 bases; bases with no gene match: 14. This CDR3 has 17 residues. In DNA, the CDR3 is TGCGCCAGCAGTCGGCTCCAATTGGGGACAGACGACTATGGCTACACCTTC. Protein sequence: CASSRLQLGTDDYGYTF.

This clone was seen a single time. The chain has TRBV7-2 and TRBJ2-1; 12 nucleotides align to TRBD2. Trimming cost V 5 bases and J 15 bases; bases outside gene matches: 5. The CDR3 is 12 residues long. Germline assignment: CDR1 SGHTA and CDR2 FQGNSA. CDR3 in DNA: TGTGCCAGCAGCAGGACTAGCGGGAACCGGTTCTTC. The encoded protein is CASSRTSGNRFF.

The chain links TRBV11-2 to TRBJ2-3; D uncertain. Looked up from germline, CDR1 is SGHAT and CDR2 is FQNNGV. The CDR3 spans 13 residues. V was trimmed by 7 bases and J by 5 bases, leaving 13 bases between them. DNA for the CDR3: TGTGCCAGCACCACGCTGGCACGAGATACGCAGTATTTT. It translates to CASTTLARDTQYF.

This sequence joins TRBV25-1 and TRBJ2-2; D may correspond to TRBD1 or TRBD2 (6 bases each). V lost 3 bases and J lost 6, with 8 bases in between. Germline V gene lookup returns CDR1 MGHDK and CDR2 SYGVNS. The CDR3 is 13 residues long. The chain's CDR3 is CASSEEGAGELFF. DNA for the CDR3: TGTGCCAGCAGTGAGGAGGGGGCCGGGGAGCTGTTTTTT. Full variable domain (missing parts from reference TRBV25-1 and TRBJ2-2): EADIYQTPRYLVIGTGKKITLECSQTMGHDKMYWYQQDPGMELHLIHYSYGVNSTEKGDLSSESTVSRIRTEHFPLTLESARPSHTSQYLCASSEEGAGELFFGEGSRLTVL.